This is a list of T cell receptor beta chains from one sample in a study of blood T cells in healthy people across ages. TCRdb passed the 5' RACE reads through MiXCR, listing each CDR3 protein once. Among 910,000 or so distinct CDR3 sequences, roughly 47% were seen once, and the ten largest hold 20% to 25%. Sample: blood. These receptors came from a woman aged 55-69 years in good health. CDR3s include the opening cysteine and the closing phenylalanine or tryptophan. Fields, in order: V gene, clone size, CDR3 length, D gene, J gene, CDR3 DNA, CDR3 protein. The D gene is left open where the match is weak. Rows give clone size only sometimes, using once, few, many, or a class for an expanded clone.

>TRBV28|few|12|.|TRBJ2-1
TGTGCCAGCAGTTTATTCTTCAATGAGCAGTTCTTC
CASSLFFNEQFF
>TRBV7-2|once|13|.|TRBJ1-6
TGTGCCAGCAGATCGGACAGCTATTCACCCCTCCACTTT
CASRSDSYSPLHF
>TRBV7-3|.|15|TRBD2|TRBJ2-1
TGTGCCAGCAGCTTAGCTAATGGACTAGCCGGGGAGCAGTTCTTC
CASSLANGLAGEQFF
>TRBV27|.|14|.|TRBJ2-7
TGTGCCAGCAGTTTATGGGACGAGAACAATGAGCAGTACTTC
CASSLWDENNEQYF
>TRBV12-3/TRBV12-4|.|13|TRBD1|TRBJ1-6
TGTGCCAGCGGACAGGGGAGACTTTCACCCCTCCACTTT
CASGQGRLSPLHF
>TRBV20-1|few|18|TRBD2|TRBJ2-5
TGCAGTGCTAGATCGGGGACTAGCGGGAGAGGGGCTTGGGAGACCCAGTACTTC
CSARSGTSGRGAWETQYF
>TRBV14|.|16|TRBD1|TRBJ2-1
TGTGCCAGCAGCCCACTGGGACAGGGGGCCTACAATGAGCAGTTCTTC
CASSPLGQGAYNEQFF
>TRBV6-1|.|15|.|TRBJ2-6
TGTGCCAGCAGACAAGGGCACTCTGGGGCCAACGTCCTGACTTTC
CASRQGHSGANVLTF
>TRBV5-1|few|14|.|TRBJ2-7
TGCGCCAGCAGCTTGGCCGGGAGCCCGTACGAGCAGTACTTC
CASSLAGSPYEQYF
>TRBV11-3|.|13|.|TRBJ1-2
TGTGCCAGCAGCTTAGTCCAGGCATATGGCTACACCTTC
CASSLVQAYGYTF
>TRBV28|.|14|.|TRBJ2-7
TGTGCCAGCAGTTCCCGGGGAGGGGGAACCTGGCAGTACTTC
CASSSRGGGTWQYF
>TRBV11-2|.|21|TRBD2|TRBJ2-6
TGTGCCAGCAGCGGACGACTAGCGGGAGGCCCCTATGGCTCTGGGGCCAACGTCCTGACTTTC
CASSGRLAGGPYGSGANVLTF
>TRBV20-1|.|14|.|TRBJ2-3
TGCAGTGCCGACACGGGACTGATCACAGATACGCAGTATTTT
CSADTGLITDTQYF
>TRBV20-1|.|12|.|TRBJ1-1
TGCAGTGCTAGAGGATCGAGCACTGAAGCTTTCTTT
CSARGSSTEAFF
>TRBV29-1|few|14|.|TRBJ2-7
TGCAGCGTTGGGATATACAAACAAGGGTACGAGCAGTACTTC
CSVGIYKQGYEQYF
>TRBV20-1|.|17|.|TRBJ1-6
TGCAGTGCGAGAGCGGCGGGAATCCCTTTCTATAATTCACCCCTCCACTTT
CSARAAGIPFYNSPLHF
>TRBV10-3|few|15|TRBD1|TRBJ1-1
TGTGCCATCAGGGGGTCCGGGACAGGGTCCACTGAAGCTTTCTTT
CAIRGSGTGSTEAFF
>TRBV28|.|15|.|TRBJ1-2
TGTGCCAGCAGTTTCGGGAGGGCGGTTAACTATGGCTACACCTTC
CASSFGRAVNYGYTF
>TRBV28|once|15|TRBD2|TRBJ2-1
TGTGCCACCCGCCCCGGGAGGGCCGATTACAATGAGCAGTTCTTC
CATRPGRADYNEQFF
>TRBV20-1|.|12|.|TRBJ2-3
TGCAGTGCGGGAGGGGGTACAACTACGCAGTATTTT
CSAGGGTTTQYF
>TRBV27|.|18|.|TRBJ2-2
TGTGCCAGCAGTCCCCCTTATCCACCGGGCCGAGGAAGGGGGGAGCTGTTTTTT
CASSPPYPPGRGRGELFF
>TRBV29-1|.|15|.|TRBJ2-3
TGCAGCGTTGAAGAGGGAACATCTAGCGCAGATACGCAGTATTTT
CSVEEGTSSADTQYF
>TRBV4-2|.|13|TRBD1|TRBJ1-1
TGTGCCAGCAGCCCACAACAGGGGTGGGAAGCTTTCTTT
CASSPQQGWEAFF
>TRBV4-1|few|16|.|TRBJ2-1
TGCGCCAGCAGCCAGGGGTGGACTGGAAGGACCAATGAGCAGTTCTTC
CASSQGWTGRTNEQFF
>TRBV28|.|12|.|TRBJ2-7
TGTGCCAGCAAAGGGTCTGCCTACGAGCAGTACTTC
CASKGSAYEQYF
>TRBV7-2|few|19|TRBD2|TRBJ2-3
TGTGCCAGCAGCTTAGAGCGTCTGGGAAGCGGGAGGAGCACAGATACGCAGTATTTT
CASSLERLGSGRSTDTQYF
>TRBV13|.|17|.|TRBJ2-1
TGTGCCAGCAGCTCATGGGACGGGGAGAGCTCCTACAATGAGCAGTTCTTC
CASSSWDGESSYNEQFF
>TRBV7-2|once|15|.|TRBJ1-2
TGTGCCAGCAGCTTAGGCTCCTCACATGCAGATGGCTACACCTTC
CASSLGSSHADGYTF
>TRBV7-2|.|15|TRBD1|TRBJ2-7
TGTGCCAGCAGCTTAGCCCCACAGGGGGCCTACGAGCAGTACTTC
CASSLAPQGAYEQYF
>TRBV6-5|few|14|.|TRBJ2-5
TGTGCCAGCAGTTGGGCTGTTGGGGGAGAGACCCAGTACTTC
CASSWAVGGETQYF
>TRBV7-9|.|14|.|TRBJ1-2
TGTGCCAGCAGCCTAACCCCCCCGGACAAACTGGCCACCTTC
CASSLTPPDKLATF
>TRBV12-3/TRBV12-4|.|15|.|TRBJ2-1
TGTGCCAGCAGTTTGGGGCTAAGCAACAGGGATGAGCAGTTCTTC
CASSLGLSNRDEQFF
>TRBV20-1|.|14|.|TRBJ2-2
TGCAGTGCTCGCCCCCCTGTTTTCACCGGGGAGCTGTTTTTT
CSARPPVFTGELFF
>TRBV6-5|.|14|.|TRBJ2-3
TGTGCCAGCAGGAGGAAGGGACCCACAGATACGCAGTATTTT
CASRRKGPTDTQYF
>TRBV7-3|.|17|.|TRBJ2-1
TGTGCCAGCGCCCCCCGGGGGAGGACGCAGCGGACCGATGAGCAGTTCTTC
CASAPRGRTQRTDEQFF
>TRBV15|.|15|.|TRBJ2-4
TGTGCCACCAGCAGTGTCGAACTAGCCAAAAACATTCAGTACTTC
CATSSVELAKNIQYF
>TRBV7-9|.|11|.|TRBJ2-1
TGTGCCAGCAGGCGGGACAATGAGCAGTTCTTC
CASRRDNEQFF
>TRBV11-1|once|16|TRBD2|TRBJ2-1
TGTGCCAGCAGCCCGAGGACTAGCGGAAACGACAATGAGCAGTTCTTC
CASSPRTSGNDNEQFF
>TRBV5-6|.|15|.|TRBJ1-2
TGTGCCAGCAGCTTGAGGTCCCCACGAGGTTATGGCTACACCTTC
CASSLRSPRGYGYTF
>TRBV10-3|.|13|.|TRBJ2-7
TGTGCCATCAGTGGGGGACCCTACAATGAGCAGTACTTC
CAISGGPYNEQYF
>TRBV7-9|.|16|.|TRBJ2-1
TGTGCCAGCAGCTTAGTGGGCGGGGAATCCTACAATGAGCAGTTCTTC
CASSLVGGESYNEQFF
>TRBV6-2/TRBV6-3|.|12|.|TRBJ2-3
TGTGCCAGCACCAGTCAAACAGATACGCAGTATTTT
CASTSQTDTQYF
>TRBV28|.|14|.|TRBJ2-2
TGTGCCAGCCGCCCGGGGGCGCCCCCCGGGGAGCTGTTTTTT
CASRPGAPPGELFF
>TRBV6-6|.|14|TRBD1|TRBJ2-5
TGTGCCAGCAGTTGGGGACAGGGGGTAGAGACCCAGTACTTC
CASSWGQGVETQYF
>TRBV20-1|few|17|.|TRBJ2-3
TGCAGTGCTACTCCGTCTTGGGCCTTAACTAGCACAGATACGCAGTATTTT
CSATPSWALTSTDTQYF
>TRBV2|.|15|.|TRBJ2-7
TGTGCCAGCAGTGTTGCTGGGCTAGCCGTATACGAGCAGTACTTC
CASSVAGLAVYEQYF
>TRBV24-1|.|17|.|TRBJ2-1
TGTGCCACCAGTGACTCAGGACCTAGTGGCTTTAACAATGAGCAGTTCTTC
CATSDSGPSGFNNEQFF
>TRBV20-1|.|15|TRBD2|TRBJ2-1
TGCAGTGCCCTTGGGACTAGCGGGAGTTACAATGAGCAGTTCTTC
CSALGTSGSYNEQFF
>TRBV20-1|.|15|TRBD2|TRBJ2-7
TGCAGTGCGTTCCGACTAGCGGGGGGCCTCGACGAGCAGTACTTC
CSAFRLAGGLDEQYF
>TRBV20-1|.|14|.|TRBJ2-7
TGCAGTGCTAGAGCGGGCCCGGAGTCCGGCGAGCAGTACTTC
CSARAGPESGEQYF
>TRBV30|few|11|.|TRBJ1-2
TGTGCCTGGAGTCTACACGTAGGCTACACCTTC
CAWSLHVGYTF
>TRBV24-1|few|15|TRBD1|TRBJ2-5
TGTGCCACCAGTGATGGACAGGCTTACCAAGAGACCCAGTACTTC
CATSDGQAYQETQYF
>TRBV28|.|15|TRBD2|TRBJ2-7
TGTGCCAGCAGTTCCGGGTCTAGCGGGAGTTCCGAGCAGTACTTC
CASSSGSSGSSEQYF